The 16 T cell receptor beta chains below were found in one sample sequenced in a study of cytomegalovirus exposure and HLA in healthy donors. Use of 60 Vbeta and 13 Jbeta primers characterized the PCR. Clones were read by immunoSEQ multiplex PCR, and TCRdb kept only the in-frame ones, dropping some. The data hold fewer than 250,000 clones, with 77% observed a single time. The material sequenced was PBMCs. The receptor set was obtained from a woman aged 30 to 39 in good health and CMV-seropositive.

Written as DNA, the CDR3 is TGTGCCAGCAGTCCGAACAGAGATACGCAGTATTTT. Its translation: CASSPNRDTQYF. The chain has TRBV6-5 and TRBJ2-3; D gene unclear. Germline lookup yields CDR1 MNHEY and CDR2 SVGAGI. The CDR3 totals 12 residues. The V end was cut by 5 bases, the J end by 5 bases, with 8 bases between.

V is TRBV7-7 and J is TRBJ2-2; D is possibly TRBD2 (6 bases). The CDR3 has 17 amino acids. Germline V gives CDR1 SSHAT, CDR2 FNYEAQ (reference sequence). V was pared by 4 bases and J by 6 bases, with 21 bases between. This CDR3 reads CASSSTPPGGTPGELFF. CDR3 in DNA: TGTGCCAGCAGCTCTACCCCTCCCGGCGGGACCCCCGGGGAGCTGTTTTTT.

In nucleotides, the CDR3 is TGTGCCAGTAGTATTGAGGGTCGAGGTTATAGCTCTGGAAACACCATATATTTT. Amino acid sequence: CASSIEGRGYSSGNTIYF. V and J are TRBV19 and TRBJ1-3; no clear D. Trimming left V 3 bases short and J 0 bases short, with 18 bases between. CDR1 and CDR2 from the germline V gene are LNHDA and SQIVND (reference sequence). The length of the CDR3 is 18 residues. Supplemented by reference TRBV19 and TRBJ1-3, the full variable domain reads DGGITQSPKYLFRKEGQNVTLSCEQNLNHDAMYWYRQDPGQGLRLIYYSQIVNDFQKGDIAEGYSVSREKKESFPLTVTSAQKNPTAFYLCASSIEGRGYSSGNTIYFGEGSWLTVV.

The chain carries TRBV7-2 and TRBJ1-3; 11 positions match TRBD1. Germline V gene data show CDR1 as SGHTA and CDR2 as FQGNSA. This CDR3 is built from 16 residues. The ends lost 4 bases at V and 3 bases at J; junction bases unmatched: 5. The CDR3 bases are TGTGCCAGCAGCTCAAGGGACAGGGGGTATGGAAACACCATATATTTT. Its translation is CASSSRDRGYGNTIYF.

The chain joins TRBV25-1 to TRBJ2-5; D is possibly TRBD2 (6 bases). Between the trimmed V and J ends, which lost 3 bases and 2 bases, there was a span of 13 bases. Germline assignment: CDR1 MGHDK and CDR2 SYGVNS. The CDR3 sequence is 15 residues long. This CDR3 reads CASSDSRDFQETQYF. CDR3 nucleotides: TGTGCCAGCAGTGACTCCCGGGACTTTCAAGAGACCCAGTACTTC.

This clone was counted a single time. In DNA form, the CDR3 reads TGTGCCAGCGCCGAGGGCCCCGGTGAGACCCAGTACTTC. This gives the protein CASAEGPGETQYF. The genes are TRBV11-3 and TRBJ2-5; maybe TRBD2 (5 bases). With 8 bases removed from V and 5 bases from J, the gap between germline ends came to 15 bases. The V gene's germline CDR1 is SGHNT and CDR2 YENEEA. The CDR3 is 13 residues long.

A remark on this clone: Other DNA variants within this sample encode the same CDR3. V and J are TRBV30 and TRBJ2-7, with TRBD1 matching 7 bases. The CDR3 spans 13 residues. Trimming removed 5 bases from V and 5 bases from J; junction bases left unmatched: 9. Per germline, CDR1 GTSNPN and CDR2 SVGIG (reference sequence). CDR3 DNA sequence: TGTGCCTGGGCAGGGGGATTACGGGACGAGCAGTACTTC. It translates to CAWAGGLRDEQYF.

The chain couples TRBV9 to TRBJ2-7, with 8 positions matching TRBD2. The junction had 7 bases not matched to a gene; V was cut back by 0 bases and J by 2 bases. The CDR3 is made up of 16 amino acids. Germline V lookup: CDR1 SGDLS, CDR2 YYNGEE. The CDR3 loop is CASSVGSGGLTYEQYF. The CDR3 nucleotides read TGTGCCAGCAGCGTAGGAAGCGGGGGATTAACCTACGAGCAGTACTTC.

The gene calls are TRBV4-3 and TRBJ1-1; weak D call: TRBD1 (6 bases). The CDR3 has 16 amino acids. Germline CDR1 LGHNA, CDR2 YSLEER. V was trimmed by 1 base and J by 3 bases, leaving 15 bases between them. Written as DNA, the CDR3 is TGCGCCAGCAGCCAAGTCGGTATGGGGGCAGACACTGAAGCTTTCTTT. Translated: CASSQVGMGADTEAFF.

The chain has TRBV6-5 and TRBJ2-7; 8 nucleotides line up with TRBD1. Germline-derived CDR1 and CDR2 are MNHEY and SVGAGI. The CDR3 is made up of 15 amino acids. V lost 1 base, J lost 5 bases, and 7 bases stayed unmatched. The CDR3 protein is CASSYLSGGEDEQYF. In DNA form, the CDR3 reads TGTGCCAGCAGTTACTTGTCAGGGGGCGAGGACGAGCAGTACTTC.

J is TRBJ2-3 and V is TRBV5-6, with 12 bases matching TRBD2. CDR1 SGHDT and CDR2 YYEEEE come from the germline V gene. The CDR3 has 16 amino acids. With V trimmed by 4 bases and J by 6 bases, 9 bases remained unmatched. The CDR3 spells CASSRLAGGAMDTQYF. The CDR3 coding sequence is TGTGCCAGCAGCCGGCTAGCGGGAGGGGCAATGGATACGCAGTATTTT.

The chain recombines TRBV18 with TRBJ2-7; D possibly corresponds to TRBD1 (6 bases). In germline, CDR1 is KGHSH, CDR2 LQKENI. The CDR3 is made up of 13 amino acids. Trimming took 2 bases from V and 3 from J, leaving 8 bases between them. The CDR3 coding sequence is TGTGCCAGCTCACCATTGGACAGCTACGAGCAGTACTTC. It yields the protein CASSPLDSYEQYF.

The CDR3 protein is CASSVDPSGLPGTQYF. CDR3 nucleotide sequence: TGTGCCAGCAGCGTAGACCCTAGCGGGCTCCCGGGGACGCAGTATTTT. The rearrangement uses TRBV9 and TRBJ2-3; 8 bases align to TRBD2. CDR3 size: 16 residues. V was pared by 0 bases and J by 9 bases, with 12 bases of the junction left unmatched. Germline assignment: CDR1 SGDLS and CDR2 YYNGEE.

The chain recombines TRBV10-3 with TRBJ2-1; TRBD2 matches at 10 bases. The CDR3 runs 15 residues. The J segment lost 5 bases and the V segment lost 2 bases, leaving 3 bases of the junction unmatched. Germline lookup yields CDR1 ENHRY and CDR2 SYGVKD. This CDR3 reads CAISERSGGDNEQFF. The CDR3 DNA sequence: TGTGCCATCAGTGAGAGGAGCGGGGGGGACAATGAGCAGTTCTTC.

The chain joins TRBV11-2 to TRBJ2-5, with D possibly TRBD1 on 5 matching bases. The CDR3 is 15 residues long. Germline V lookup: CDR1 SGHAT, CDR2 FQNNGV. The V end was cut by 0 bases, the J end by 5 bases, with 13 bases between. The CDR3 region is CASSLDGAQGETQYF. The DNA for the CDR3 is TGTGCCAGCAGCTTAGATGGCGCGCAGGGCGAGACCCAGTACTTC.

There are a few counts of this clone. The CDR3 loop reads CASSFTRTVLNQPQHF. The CDR3 region has the DNA TGTGCCAGCAGCTTCACCCGGACAGTCTTAAATCAGCCCCAGCATTTT. The chain is built from TRBV6-6 and TRBJ1-5; tentatively, D is TRBD1 (6 bases). V was shortened by 6 bases and J by 4 bases, with 19 bases between the two germline ends. The CDR3 runs to 16 residues. Germline CDR1 reads MNHNY; CDR2 reads SVGAGI (reference sequence).